This T cell receptor (beta chain) was identified in a study of Ad26.COV2.S vaccination and SARS-CoV-2 variants. A remark on this clone: Its antigen is unknown.

Study results and caveats: Substantial breadth was reported for post-vaccination spike-specific CD8+ and CD4+ T cells. Higher spike-specific TCR breadth was found in vaccine recipients than in placebo recipients.

The repertoire was sequenced with immunoSEQ multiplex PCR; TCRdb's copy has only in-frame clones and lacks some. Of 200,000 to 250,000 clones listed, 85% to 90% are singletons. Germline CDR1 reads SGHAT; CDR2 reads FQDESV (reference sequence). There are 15 residues in the CDR3. V lost 0 bases to trimming and J lost 2 bases; unmatched junction nucleotides: 1. Treatment given: some 20 received Ad26.COV2.S at low or high dose, single or two shots; several received placebo; per-sample allocation not given. All samples were drawn on day 63, counting from the first vaccine or placebo injection. Whoever gave the sample was an adult aged 18-55 years in Boston.

The TCR comes from a person aged 18 to 59 who received the Ad26.COV2.S COVID-19 vaccine or a placebo. This specimen consisted of peripheral blood, obtained in a trial of Ad26.COV2.S vaccine versus placebo. V is TRBV11-1 and J is TRBJ2-1; 7 nucleotides match TRBD2. DNA for the CDR3: TGTGCCAGCAGCTTAGCGGGAGGGACCTACAATGAGCAGTTCTTC. Translating gives CASSLAGGTYNEQFF.